This TCR beta chain was sequenced during a study of OX40 agonist ivuxolimab in advanced cancers. Of note for this clone: The antigen remains undetermined.

Findings and limits, study-wide: Averaging showed that CD8+ T cells had more expanded clones than CD4+ did.

Data came from immunoSEQ multiplex PCR; TCRdb stores just in-frame clones and leaves some out. The sample holds some 64,000 clones, almost 85% seen once. V shed 5 bases and J shed 4 bases, with 5 bases lying between them. Germline assignment: CDR1 SGHTA and CDR2 FQGNSA. This CDR3 has 11 residues. Sequenced here: CD4+ or CD8+ T cells sorted from blood, sampled in a trial of the OX40 agonist ivuxolimab. The clonotype was recovered from an adult with an advanced solid tumor such as melanoma, head and neck, liver or kidney cancer. V gene TRBV7-2 combines with J gene TRBJ1-1; no clear D. CDR3 nucleotides: TGTGCCAGCAGCCCCTCCACTGAAGCTTTCTTT. This gives the protein CASSPSTEAFF.